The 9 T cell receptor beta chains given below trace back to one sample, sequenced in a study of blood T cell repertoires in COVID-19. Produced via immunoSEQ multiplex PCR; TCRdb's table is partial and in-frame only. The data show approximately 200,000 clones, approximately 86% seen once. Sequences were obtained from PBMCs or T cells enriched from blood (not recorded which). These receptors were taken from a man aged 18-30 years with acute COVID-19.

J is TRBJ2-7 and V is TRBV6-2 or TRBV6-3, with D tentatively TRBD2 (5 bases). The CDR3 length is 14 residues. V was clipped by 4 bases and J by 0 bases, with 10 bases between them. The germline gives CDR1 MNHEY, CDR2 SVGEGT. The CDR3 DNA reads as TGTGCCAGCAGTTTCCCCCGGGACTCCTACGAGCAGTACTTC. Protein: CASSFPRDSYEQYF.

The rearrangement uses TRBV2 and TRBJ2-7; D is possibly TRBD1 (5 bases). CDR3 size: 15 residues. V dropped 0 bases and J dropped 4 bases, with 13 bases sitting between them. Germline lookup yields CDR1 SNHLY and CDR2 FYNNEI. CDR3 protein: CASSEALRAGYEQYF. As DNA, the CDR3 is TGTGCCAGCAGTGAAGCGCTCAGGGCTGGATACGAGCAGTACTTC.

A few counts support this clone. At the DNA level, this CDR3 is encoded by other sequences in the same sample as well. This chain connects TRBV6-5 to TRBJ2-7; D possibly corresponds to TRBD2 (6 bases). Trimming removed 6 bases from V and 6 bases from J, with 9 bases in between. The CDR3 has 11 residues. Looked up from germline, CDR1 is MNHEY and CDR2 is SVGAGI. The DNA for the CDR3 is TGTGCCAGCAGCCGGGGGTTCGAGCAGTACTTC. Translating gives CASSRGFEQYF.

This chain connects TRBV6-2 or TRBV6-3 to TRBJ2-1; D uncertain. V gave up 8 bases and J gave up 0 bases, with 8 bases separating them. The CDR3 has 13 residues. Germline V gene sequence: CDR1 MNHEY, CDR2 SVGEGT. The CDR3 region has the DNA TGTGCCAGCGGCCTGAGCTCCTACAATGAGCAGTTCTTC. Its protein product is CASGLSSYNEQFF.

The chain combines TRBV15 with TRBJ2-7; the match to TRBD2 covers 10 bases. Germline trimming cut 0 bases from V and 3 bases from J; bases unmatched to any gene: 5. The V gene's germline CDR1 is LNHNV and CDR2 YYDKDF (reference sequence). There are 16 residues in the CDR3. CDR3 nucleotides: TGTGCCACCAGCAGAGATAGGGCTAGCGGGAGCTACGAGCAGTACTTC. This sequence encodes CATSRDRASGSYEQYF.

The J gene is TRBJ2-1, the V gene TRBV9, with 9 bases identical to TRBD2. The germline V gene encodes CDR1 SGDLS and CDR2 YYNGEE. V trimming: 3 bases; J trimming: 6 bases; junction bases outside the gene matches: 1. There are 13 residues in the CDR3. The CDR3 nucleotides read TGTGCCAGCAGCGGACTAGCGGTCAATGAGCAGTTCTTC. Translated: CASSGLAVNEQFF.

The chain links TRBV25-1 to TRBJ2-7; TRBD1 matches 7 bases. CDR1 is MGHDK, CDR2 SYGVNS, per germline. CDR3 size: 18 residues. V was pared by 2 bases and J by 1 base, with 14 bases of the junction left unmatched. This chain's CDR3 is CASSEGSTPGQNSYEQYF. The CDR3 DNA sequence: TGTGCCAGCAGTGAAGGATCGACTCCGGGACAGAATTCCTACGAGCAGTACTTC.

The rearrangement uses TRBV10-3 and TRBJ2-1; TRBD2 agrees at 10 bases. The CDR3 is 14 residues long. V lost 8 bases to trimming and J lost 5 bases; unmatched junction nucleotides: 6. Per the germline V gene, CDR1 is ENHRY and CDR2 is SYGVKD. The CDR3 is CAIGWTSGHNEQFF. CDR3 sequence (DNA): TGTGCCATCGGTTGGACTAGCGGTCACAATGAGCAGTTCTTC.

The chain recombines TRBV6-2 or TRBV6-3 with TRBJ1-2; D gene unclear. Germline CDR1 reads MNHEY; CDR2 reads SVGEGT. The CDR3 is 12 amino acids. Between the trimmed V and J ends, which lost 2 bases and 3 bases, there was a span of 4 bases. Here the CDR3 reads CASSYTDYGYTF. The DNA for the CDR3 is TGTGCCAGCAGTTACACGGACTATGGCTACACCTTC.